This T cell receptor beta chain was found in a study of radiotherapy plus CTLA-4 blockade in lung cancer (dated by TCRdb to 2016 to 2019). Notes on the research overall: Among enrolled patients, about 17% had an objective response and approximately 30% reached disease control.

The study evaluated CTLA-4 blockade (ipilimumab) given together with focal radiation therapy in patients who had chemo-refractory metastatic non-small-cell lung cancer. Overall study results and their limits: After treatment with radiotherapy and ipilimumab, TCR clones that originated in tumors expanded in peripheral blood. Increased serum interferon-beta after radiation, together with early dynamic changes in blood T cell clones, were reported to be the strongest predictors of response.

Comment on this clone: Its antigen remains unidentified. No base quality values were provided; no much bigger clone lies one nucleotide off.

The germline V gene encodes CDR1 KGHSH and CDR2 LQKENI. The CDR3 covers 16 residues, taking in both the cysteine and the phenylalanine. Left in the record is the CDR3 DNA by itself, 48 bases read in frame from the first base. V and J lose 1 base and 1 base, and a span of 12 bases separates them. The library was obtained by the immunoSEQ multiplex PCR assay. As stored in TCRdb, this immuneACCESS dataset retains in-frame rearrangements with V and J assigned. A fraction of the clones does not appear; measured against another copy, unresolved V genes explain less than half of the discrepancy, and the remainder lacks a known reason. In this sample the table shows about 19,000 clones, roughly 82% of which occur a single time. In total, the top ten clones hold about 25% of the sample.

The material was peripheral blood, obtained from a patient treated with radiotherapy plus ipilimumab. The TCR sequence derives from a human donor with non-small cell lung cancer whose response to radiotherapy plus ipilimumab could not be evaluated. The chain is made from TRBV18 and TRBJ2-3; the D gene cannot be named for sure. The DNA reads as follows: TGTGCCAGCTCACCACGGGCCCAAGCCGGCACAGATACGCAGTATTTT. It codes for CASSPRAQAGTDTQYF.